One and the same sample provided the 28 T cell receptor beta chains below, sequenced in a study of tumor and adjacent non-tumor tissue in lung cancer. TCRbeta libraries were built with three rounds of nested PCR, modified from ARM-PCR. Using its own MiXCR run on the multiplex PCR reads, TCRdb lists one record per CDR3 protein. The profile shows 60,000 to 70,000 distinct CDR3 sequences, roughly 77% of them singletons. This sample's RNA came from whole unsorted tissue. Distant lung tissue was collected more than 3 cm away from the tumor edge. The material sequenced was distant non-tumor lung tissue. The receptors here all came from a man between 60 and 75 years old with non-small cell lung cancer.

Concerning this clonotype: The CDR3 carries no conserved terminal phenylalanine or tryptophan, so it likely arises from a read error. This sequence joins TRBV11-3 and TRBJ2-3; D unclear. This CDR3 contains 13 residues. CDR1 and CDR2 (germline): SGHNT, YENEEA. The CDR3 here is CASSISPGDTQYY. As DNA, the CDR3 is TGTGCCAGCAGCATATCACCGGGCGATACACAGTATTAT.

V gene TRBV6-1 combines with J gene TRBJ2-4; possibly TRBD1 or TRBD2 for D (6 bases each). CDR1 and CDR2 from the germline V gene are MNHNS and SASEGT. Between the trimmed V and J ends, which lost 6 bases and 5 bases, there was a span of 20 bases. The CDR3 runs to 16 residues. The CDR3 is CASSERGGNRENIQYF. For the CDR3, the DNA is TGTGCCAGCAGCGAGAGAGGGGGGAATAGGGAAAACATTCAGTACTTC.

Ten or more counts support this clonotype. The junction departs from the called germline gene at one end, perhaps through a read error. The chain uses TRBV20-1 and TRBJ2-1; 7 bases are shared with TRBD1. The CDR3 runs to 12 residues. Germline V lookup: CDR1 DFQATT, CDR2 SNEGSKA (reference sequence). CDR3 region: CGARDRAYEQFF. The CDR3 nucleotides are TGCGGTGCTAGAGACAGGGCTTATGAGCAGTTCTTC.

A note on this clonotype: Because it lacks the conserved phenylalanine or tryptophan at the end, this CDR3 is likely a read error. DNA of the CDR3: TGCGCCAGCAACCAAGGACAGGGTTCCTACGAGCAGTACCTC. This gives the protein CASNQGQGSYEQYL. The gene calls are TRBV4-1 and TRBJ2-7; 8 bases match TRBD1. CDR3 size: 14 residues. Germline-derived CDR1 and CDR2 are MGHRA and YSYEKL.

Concerning this clonotype: The conserved phenylalanine or tryptophan normally closing the CDR3 is absent here, so this likely arose from a read error. The rearrangement links TRBV20-1 to TRBJ1-1; 7 positions agree with TRBD1. The germline gives CDR1 DFQATT, CDR2 SNEGSKA (reference sequence). CDR3 length: 14 residues. V dropped 3 bases and J dropped 6; count of bases not matched to a gene: 10. CDR3 loop: CSARGGGAGAEAFL. The CDR3 region has the DNA TGCAGTGCTAGGGGAGGGGGCGCCGGGGCTGAAGCTTTCCTC.

With regard to this clonotype: This is likely a read error, given that the CDR3 carries no conserved phenylalanine or tryptophan at its end. This chain joins TRBV6-6 and TRBJ2-1; D is perhaps TRBD1 (6 bases). The CDR3 totals 17 residues. Per the germline V gene, CDR1 is MNHNY and CDR2 is SVGAGI (reference sequence). The DNA of the CDR3 is TGTGCCAGCAGTACTCCCTCTGACAGGAGAAACTACAATGATCAGTTCCTC. Encoded protein: CASSTPSDRRNYNDQFL.

Points on this clonotype: Compared with germline, one end of the junction differs, possibly owing to a read error. The J gene is TRBJ2-1, the V gene TRBV15, with D perhaps matching TRBD1 or TRBD2 (5 bases each). This CDR3 contains 17 residues. The germline V gene has CDR1 LNHNV and CDR2 YYDKDF (reference sequence). CDR3: CATSGYLPGREDNEEFF. The CDR3 DNA reads TGTGCCACCAGCGGCTACCTGCCGGGACGAGAGGACAATGAGGAGTTCTTC.

To note about this clonotype: A read error may account for a junction end that differs from germline. The chain employs TRBV11-1 and TRBJ2-5; D is unclear. The CDR3 is 14 residues long. From germline, CDR1 is SGHAT and CDR2 FQDESV (reference sequence). CDR3 residues: CTTSKDTYQESQYF. The CDR3 DNA follows: TGTACCACCAGCAAAGACACGTACCAAGAGAGCCAGTACTTC.

Of note for this clonotype: The junction departs from germline at one end; a sequencing error may be responsible. The V call is TRBV5-6, the J call TRBJ2-1, with TRBD1 matching 7 bases. The CDR3 extends over 16 amino acids. Germline CDR1 SGHDT, CDR2 YYEEEE. This chain's CDR3 is CTSSLSADRLHNKQFF. CDR3 DNA sequence: TGTACCAGCAGCTTGTCGGCGGACAGGTTGCACAATAAGCAGTTCTTC.

For this clonotype: A junction boundary mismatches the germline segment, possibly from a read error. The V call is TRBV4-1, the J call TRBJ1-2; TRBD1 is a possible D gene (5 bases). Germline lookup yields CDR1 MGHRA and CDR2 YSYEKL. The CDR3 has 16 amino acids. The CDR3 region is CASNQDVYRRDYGYTF. CDR3 coding DNA: TGCGCCAGCAACCAAGATGTCTACAGGAGAGACTATGGCTACACCTTC.

The chain links TRBV4-2 to TRBJ1-5; D gene uncertain. Germline values: CDR1 LGHNA, CDR2 YNFKEQ. The CDR3 extends over 11 amino acids. V was pared by 3 bases and J by 12 bases, with 9 bases between. The DNA of the CDR3 is TGTGCCAGCAGCCAGGCAATCAGCCAGCATTTT. Its translation is CASSQAISQHF.

Of note for this clonotype: At one boundary the junction diverges from the germline segment, which might be a read error. The V gene is TRBV24-1, the J gene TRBJ2-7; tentatively, D is TRBD2 (6 bases). Germline values: CDR1 KGHDR, CDR2 SFDVKD. The CDR3 loop spans 13 amino acids. As DNA, the CDR3 is TGTGCCACCAGTAGCCGGGACTCCTACGGGCAGTATTTC. It encodes CATSSRDSYGQYF.

In the case of this clonotype: An end of the junction differs from the germline gene, which may be a read error. The gene calls are TRBV6-2 or TRBV6-3 and TRBJ2-2; possibly TRBD1 or TRBD2 for D (5 bases each). The CDR3 has 14 amino acids. CDR1 and CDR2 from the germline V gene are MNHEY and SVGEGT. CDR3 nucleotides: TGTGCCATCAATATCCAGGGCAACACCGGGGAGCTGTGTTTT. Translated, it gives CAINIQGNTGELCF.

This clonotype has a handful of counts. Lacking the conserved final phenylalanine or tryptophan, this CDR3 likely reflects a read error. Here the CDR3 reads CASSPGTCEQYL. As DNA, the CDR3 is TGCGCCAGCAGCCCAGGGACCTGCGAGCAGTACTTG. The chain couples TRBV4-1 to TRBJ2-7, with D perhaps assigned TRBD1 or TRBD2 (5 bases each). V dropped 4 bases and J dropped 6 bases, with 10 bases sitting between them. Germline V gene lookup returns CDR1 MGHRA and CDR2 YSYEKL. The CDR3 totals 12 residues.

As concerns this clonotype: It may be a read error: a sequence one base away is much more abundant. The V call is TRBV20-1, the J call TRBJ1-5; D ambiguous. Germline V gene sequence: CDR1 DFQATT, CDR2 SNEGSKA (reference sequence). The CDR3 contains 17 residues. CDR3 amino acids: CNARGRYRPAVNQPQHF. Here the CDR3 DNA reads TGCAATGCTAGAGGACGGTATCGGCCAGCCGTTAATCAGCCCCAGCATTTT.

V is TRBV5-6 and J is TRBJ2-1, with D possibly matching TRBD1 (5 bases). The CDR3 totals 13 residues. Germline CDR1 SGHDT, CDR2 YYEEEE. Trimming took off 5 bases at V and 11 bases at J, with 17 bases between the two ends. The CDR3 DNA sequence: TGTGCCAGCAGGTTTCAGGGTTTTGGTAAGCAGTTCTTC. As protein: CASRFQGFGKQFF.

About this clonotype itself: One junction end disagrees with the germline gene, perhaps due to a read error. V is TRBV29-1 and J is TRBJ2-3; D uncertain. The CDR3 has 12 amino acids. The germline V gene encodes CDR1 SQVTM and CDR2 ANQGSEA. The CDR3 region is CSLGFGADTHYF. In nucleotides, the CDR3 is TGCAGCTTAGGATTTGGCGCAGATACGCACTATTTT.

This clonotype occurred once. This may be a read error: a much more frequent sequence differs by one nucleotide. The chain recombines TRBV7-8 with TRBJ1-5; TRBD1 matches at 9 bases. The J call is in doubt because the DNA end fits TRBJ2-3 better. The CDR3 length is 15 residues. Germline V gene data show CDR1 as SGHVS and CDR2 as FQNEAQ. CDR3 sequence reads: CASSRTGEYNQPQYF. The CDR3 DNA follows: TGTGCCAGCAGCAGGACAGGGGAATACAATCAGCCCCAGTATTTT.

V and J are TRBV12-3 or TRBV12-4 and TRBJ2-2; 9 bases are a match to TRBD1. The CDR3 consists of 15 residues. J was trimmed by 8 bases and V by 5 bases; bases with no gene match: 9. The CDR3 DNA follows: TGTGCCAGCAGTGTCGGGACAGGGCTTACGGGGGAGCTGTTTTTT. Translating it yields CASSVGTGLTGELFF.

With regard to this clonotype: The junction differs from germline at one of its ends, possibly a read error. This chain uses TRBV6-1 with TRBJ1-1; D unresolved. This CDR3 spans 11 amino acids. The germline V gene has CDR1 MNHNS and CDR2 SASEGT. The CDR3 spells CASDRNTGAFF. DNA for the CDR3: TGTGCCAGCGACCGAAACACTGGAGCTTTCTTT.

The chain couples TRBV12-3 or TRBV12-4 to TRBJ2-1, with 8 bases identical to TRBD1. The CDR3 runs 13 residues. V lost 9 bases and J lost 10; bases outside the gene matches: 11. The CDR3 reads CARSPGQGGEQFF. The DNA for the CDR3 is TGTGCCAGGAGCCCTGGACAGGGTGGCGAGCAGTTCTTC.

This clonotype was counted many times. Sequence at one end of the junction differs from germline and may be a read error. The chain links TRBV14 to TRBJ2-7, with TRBD1 as a possible D gene (5 bases). The V gene's germline CDR1 is SGHDN and CDR2 FVKESK. The CDR3 is 13 residues long. CDR3 DNA: TGTGCCAGCAGCCAAGTTAAATCGACAGTACAAAGCTTC. Its protein is CASSQVKSTVQSF.

The table lists this clonotype with many counts. This chain joins TRBV20-1 and TRBJ2-1, with 8 nucleotides matching TRBD2. This CDR3 is 14 amino acids long. In germline, CDR1 is DFQATT, CDR2 SNEGSKA (reference sequence). Unmatched junction bases numbered 5, after V lost 0 bases and J lost 7 bases. The chain's CDR3 is CSARDYTSGNEQFF. CDR3 in DNA: TGCAGTGCTAGAGATTACACTAGCGGTAATGAGCAGTTCTTC.

About this clonotype: At one end, the junction sequence differs from germline, possibly due to a read error. V and J are TRBV10-1 and TRBJ2-6, with D perhaps TRBD2 (6 bases). This CDR3 region has 16 residues. Looked up from germline, CDR1 is WNHNN and CDR2 is SYGVQD (reference sequence). The CDR3 DNA sequence: TGCGCCAGCAGTCCGGGACTGTCATGTGGGGCCAACGTCCTTACTTTC. Translating it yields CASSPGLSCGANVLTF.

This clonotype has just a few counts. A single base separates this from a much larger clone, so it may be a read error. The chain links TRBV5-1 to TRBJ2-7; D might be TRBD2 (7 bases). The CDR3 totals 13 residues. CDR1 SGHRS and CDR2 YFSETQ come from the germline V gene. The CDR3 sequence: CASTLDWGGEQYF. CDR3 nucleotides: TGCGCCAGCACCTTGGATTGGGGGGGCGAACAGTACTTC.

With regard to this clonotype: The junction departs from germline at one end; a sequencing error may be responsible. The rearrangement links TRBV10-3 to TRBJ2-1, with 10 positions matching TRBD1. The CDR3 covers 14 residues. The germline V gene has CDR1 ENHRY and CDR2 SYGVKD. The CDR3 DNA follows: TGTGCCATTAGTTCCGGGACAGGGGACAATGAGGAGTTCTTC. This gives the protein CAISSGTGDNEEFF.

In the case of this clonotype: A single base separates this from a much larger clone, so it may be a read error. The CDR3 DNA follows: TGCAGCGTTGAAGTATGGGAGAACAATGAGCGGTTCTTC. Protein: CSVEVWENNERFF. V is TRBV29-1 and J is TRBJ2-1; D is possibly TRBD2 (5 bases). The CDR3 extends over 13 amino acids. Germline V CDR1 and CDR2: SQVTM, ANQGSEA.

The J gene is TRBJ1-4, the V gene TRBV4-2; D call uncertain. Trimming shortened V by 6 bases and J by 0 bases, and 20 bases separated the two germline ends. In germline, CDR1 is LGHNA, CDR2 YNFKEQ. CDR3 length: 18 amino acids. The chain's CDR3 is CASSHVPTLPTTNEKLFF. In nucleotides, the CDR3 is TGTGCCAGCAGTCATGTTCCGACACTACCTACAACTAATGAAAAACTGTTTTTT.